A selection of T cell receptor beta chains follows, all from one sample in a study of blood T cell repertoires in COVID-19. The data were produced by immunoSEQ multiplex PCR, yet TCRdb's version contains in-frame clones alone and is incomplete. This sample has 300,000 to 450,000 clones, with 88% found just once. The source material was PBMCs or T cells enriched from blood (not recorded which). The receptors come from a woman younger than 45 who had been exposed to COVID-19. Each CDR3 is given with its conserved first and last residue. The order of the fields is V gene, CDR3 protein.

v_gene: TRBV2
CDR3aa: CASSEWTGPETQYF

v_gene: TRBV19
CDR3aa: CASMGNRDRGREQFF

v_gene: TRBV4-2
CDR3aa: CASSQVPGRFGVGDEKLFF

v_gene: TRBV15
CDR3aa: CATRPPGGPYNEQFF

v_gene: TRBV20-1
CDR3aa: CSAGVGLAGAHEQYF

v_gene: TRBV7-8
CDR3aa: CASSLGLAVADTQYF

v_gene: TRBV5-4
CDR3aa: CASSLGGGDSHQPQHF

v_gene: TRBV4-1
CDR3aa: CASSQERSRADSPLHF

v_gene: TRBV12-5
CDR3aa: CASGTRTGRNEKLFF

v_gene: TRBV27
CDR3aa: CASSLSGTARGEQYF

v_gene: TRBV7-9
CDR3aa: CASSPIPGTDLDPYEQYF

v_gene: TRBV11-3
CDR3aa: CASSLSSSEQFF

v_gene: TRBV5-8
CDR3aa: CASSTTGTQPQHF

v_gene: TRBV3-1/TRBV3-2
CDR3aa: CASSQAGPTNQPQHF

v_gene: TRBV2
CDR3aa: CASSPDRSTDTQYF

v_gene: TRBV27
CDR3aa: CASSLRSGRSYNEQFF

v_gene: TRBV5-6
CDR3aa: CASSLAQGVDTQYF

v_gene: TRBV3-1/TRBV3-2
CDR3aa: CASSLDRYNEQFF

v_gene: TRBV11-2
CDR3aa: CASSFGRTITLSGGEQYF

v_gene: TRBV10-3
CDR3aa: CAISAQTGEVSYEQYF